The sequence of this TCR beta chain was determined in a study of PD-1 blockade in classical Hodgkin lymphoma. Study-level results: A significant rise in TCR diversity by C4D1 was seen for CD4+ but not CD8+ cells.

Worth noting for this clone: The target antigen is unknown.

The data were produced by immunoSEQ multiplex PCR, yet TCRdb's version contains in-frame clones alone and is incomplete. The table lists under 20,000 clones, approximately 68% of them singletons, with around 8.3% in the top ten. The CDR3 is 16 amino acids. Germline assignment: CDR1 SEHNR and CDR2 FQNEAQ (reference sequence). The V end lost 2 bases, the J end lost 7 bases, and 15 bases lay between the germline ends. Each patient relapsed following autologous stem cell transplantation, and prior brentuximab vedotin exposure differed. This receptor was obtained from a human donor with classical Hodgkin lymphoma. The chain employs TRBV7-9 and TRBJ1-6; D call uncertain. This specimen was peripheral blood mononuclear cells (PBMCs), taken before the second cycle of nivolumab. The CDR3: CASSLRFGDRNSPLHF. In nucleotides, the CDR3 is TGTGCCAGCAGCTTAAGGTTCGGAGATCGGAATTCACCCCTCCACTTT.